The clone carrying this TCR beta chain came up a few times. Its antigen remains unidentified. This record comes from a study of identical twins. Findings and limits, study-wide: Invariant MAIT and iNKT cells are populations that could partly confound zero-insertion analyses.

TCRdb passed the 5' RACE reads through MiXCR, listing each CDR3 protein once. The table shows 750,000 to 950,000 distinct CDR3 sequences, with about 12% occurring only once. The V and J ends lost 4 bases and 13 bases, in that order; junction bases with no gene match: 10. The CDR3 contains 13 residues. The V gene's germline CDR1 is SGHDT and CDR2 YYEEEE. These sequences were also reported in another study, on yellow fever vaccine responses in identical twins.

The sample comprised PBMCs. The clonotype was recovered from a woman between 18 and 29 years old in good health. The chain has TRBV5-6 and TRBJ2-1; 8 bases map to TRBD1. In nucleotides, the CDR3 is TGTGCCAGCAGCCGTATTACAGGGGGTTCTCAGTTCTTC. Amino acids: CASSRITGGSQFF.